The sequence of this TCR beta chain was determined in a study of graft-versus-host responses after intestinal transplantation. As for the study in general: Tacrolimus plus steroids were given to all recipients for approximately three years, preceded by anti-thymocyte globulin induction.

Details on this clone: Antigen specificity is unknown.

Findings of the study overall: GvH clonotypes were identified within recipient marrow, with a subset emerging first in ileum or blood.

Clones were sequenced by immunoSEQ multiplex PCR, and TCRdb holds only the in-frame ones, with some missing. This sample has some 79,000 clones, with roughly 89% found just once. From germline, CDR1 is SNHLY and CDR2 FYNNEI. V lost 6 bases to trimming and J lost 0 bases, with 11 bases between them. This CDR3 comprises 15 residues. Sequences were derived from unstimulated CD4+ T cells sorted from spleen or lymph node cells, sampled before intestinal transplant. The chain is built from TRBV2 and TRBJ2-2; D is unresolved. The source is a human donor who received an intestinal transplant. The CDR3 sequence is CASSVESPNTGELFF. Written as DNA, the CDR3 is TGTGCCAGCAGCGTTGAGTCACCGAACACCGGGGAGCTGTTTTTT.